This TCR beta chain was identified in a study of T cell changes during pregnancy in multiple sclerosis. Clones were sequenced by immunoSEQ multiplex PCR, and TCRdb holds only the in-frame ones, with some missing. The sample shows under 150,000 clones, about 95% of them seen only once. Germline loops: CDR1 LGHNA, CDR2 YSLEER. After removal of 0 bases from V and 2 bases from J, the junction contained 9 bases not matched to a gene. The CDR3 has 19 amino acids. This receptor was obtained from a female donor with multiple sclerosis, enrolled in a pregnancy study. The sample consisted of peripheral blood, taken after pregnancy. V is TRBV4-3 and J is TRBJ2-3; 12 nucleotides match TRBD2. CDR3 sequence (DNA): TGCGCCAGCAGCCAAGATTTGGCGACTAGCGGGAGTCCCACAGATACGCAGTATTTT. Translating gives CASSQDLATSGSPTDTQYF.